This TCR beta chain was obtained from a study of T cells of healthy individuals. TCRdb ran MiXCR on the 5' RACE reads and lists one entry per CDR3 protein. The profile covers around 98,000 distinct CDR3 sequences, with about 16% appearing a single time and approximately 6% taken by the ten largest. The CDR3 extends over 13 amino acids. CDR1 and CDR2 (germline): ENHRY, SYGVKD. The ends were cut back, 4 bases at V and 8 bases at J, with 12 bases in the middle. The clonotype comes from a human donor in good health. The chain employs TRBV10-3 and TRBJ2-1; D unresolved. The CDR3 coding sequence is TGTGCCATCAGTGGGGCTAGAATGGATGAGCAGTTCTTC. Its protein product is CAISGARMDEQFF.